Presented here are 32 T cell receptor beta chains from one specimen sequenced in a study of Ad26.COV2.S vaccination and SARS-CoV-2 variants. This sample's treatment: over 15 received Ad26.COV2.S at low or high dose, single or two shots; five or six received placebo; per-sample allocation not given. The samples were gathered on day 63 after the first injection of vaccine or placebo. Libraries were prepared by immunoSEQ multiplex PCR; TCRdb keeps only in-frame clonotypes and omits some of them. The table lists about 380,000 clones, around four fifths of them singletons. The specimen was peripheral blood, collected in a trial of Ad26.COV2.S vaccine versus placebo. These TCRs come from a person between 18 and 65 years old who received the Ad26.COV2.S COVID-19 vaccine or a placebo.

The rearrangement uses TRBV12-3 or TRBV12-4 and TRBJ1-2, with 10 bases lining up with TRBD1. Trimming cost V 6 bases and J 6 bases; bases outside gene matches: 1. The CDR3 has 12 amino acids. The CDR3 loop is CASRGTGDGYTF. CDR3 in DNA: TGTGCCAGCAGAGGGACAGGGGATGGCTACACCTTC.

The CDR3: CASSPHSQGNEKLFF. The CDR3 DNA sequence: TGTGCCAGCAGCCCCCACAGTCAGGGTAATGAAAAACTGTTTTTT. The genes are TRBV7-8 and TRBJ1-4, with a weak D call TRBD1 (5 bases). V was shortened by 5 bases and J by 4 bases, with 14 bases between the two germline ends. Germline values: CDR1 SGHVS, CDR2 FQNEAQ. This CDR3 contains 15 residues. Full variable domain (outside the CDR3, taken from reference TRBV7-8 and TRBJ1-4): GAGVSQSPRYKVAKRGQDVALRCDPISGHVSLFWYQQALGQGPEFLTYFQNEAQLDKSGLPSDRFFAERPEGSVSTLKIQRTQQEDSAVYLCASSPHSQGNEKLFFGSGTQLSVL.

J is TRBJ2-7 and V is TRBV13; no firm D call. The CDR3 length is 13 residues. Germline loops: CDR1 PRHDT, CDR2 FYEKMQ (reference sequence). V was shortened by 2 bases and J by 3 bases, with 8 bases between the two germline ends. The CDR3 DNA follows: TGTGCCAGCAGCTTAACCTACCGCTACGAGCAGTACTTC. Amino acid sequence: CASSLTYRYEQYF.

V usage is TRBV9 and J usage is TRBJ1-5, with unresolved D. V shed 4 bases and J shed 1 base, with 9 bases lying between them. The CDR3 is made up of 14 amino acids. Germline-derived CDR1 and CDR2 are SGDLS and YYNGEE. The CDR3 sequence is CASSSALSNQPQHF. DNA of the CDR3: TGTGCCAGCAGCTCGGCCCTAAGCAATCAGCCCCAGCATTTT.

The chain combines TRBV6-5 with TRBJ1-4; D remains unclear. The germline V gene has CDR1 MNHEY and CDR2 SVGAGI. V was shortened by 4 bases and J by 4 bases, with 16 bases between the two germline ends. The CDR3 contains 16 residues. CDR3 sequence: CASSSALGRVNEKLFF. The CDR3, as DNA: TGTGCCAGCAGTTCTGCTCTCGGGCGCGTTAATGAAAAACTGTTTTTT.

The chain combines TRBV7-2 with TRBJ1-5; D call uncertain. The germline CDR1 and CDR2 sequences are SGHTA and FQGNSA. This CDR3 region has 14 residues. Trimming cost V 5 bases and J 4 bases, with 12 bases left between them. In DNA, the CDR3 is TGTGCCAGCAGCCAAGGACCAAATAATCAGCCCCAGCATTTT. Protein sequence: CASSQGPNNQPQHF.

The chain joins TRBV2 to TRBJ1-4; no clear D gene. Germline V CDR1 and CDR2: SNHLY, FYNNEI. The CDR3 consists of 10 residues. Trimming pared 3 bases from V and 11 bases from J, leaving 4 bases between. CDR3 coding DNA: TGTGCCAGCAGTGAGGAGAAACTGTTTTTT. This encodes CASSEEKLFF.

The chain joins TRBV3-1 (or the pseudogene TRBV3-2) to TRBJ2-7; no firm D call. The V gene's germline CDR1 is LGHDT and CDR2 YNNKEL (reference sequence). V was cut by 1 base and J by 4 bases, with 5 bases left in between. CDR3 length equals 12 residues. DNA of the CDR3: TGTGCCAGCAGCCAAGTTCAGTACGAGCAGTACTTC. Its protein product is CASSQVQYEQYF.

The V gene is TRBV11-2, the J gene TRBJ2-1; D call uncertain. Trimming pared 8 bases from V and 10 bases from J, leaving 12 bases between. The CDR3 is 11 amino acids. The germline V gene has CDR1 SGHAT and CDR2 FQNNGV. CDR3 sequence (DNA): TGTGCCAGCGCCCGCACTCTCGAGCAGTTCTTC. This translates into CASARTLEQFF.

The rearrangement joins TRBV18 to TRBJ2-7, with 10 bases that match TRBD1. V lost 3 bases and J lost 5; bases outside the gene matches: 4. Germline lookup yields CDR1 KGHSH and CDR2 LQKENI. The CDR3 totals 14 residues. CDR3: CASSPGQGRDEQYF. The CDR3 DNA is TGTGCCAGCTCACCGGGACAGGGGAGGGACGAGCAGTACTTC.

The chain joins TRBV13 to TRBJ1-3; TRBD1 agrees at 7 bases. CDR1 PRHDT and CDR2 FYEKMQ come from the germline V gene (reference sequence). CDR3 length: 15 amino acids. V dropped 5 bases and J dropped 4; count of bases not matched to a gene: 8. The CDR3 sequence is CASSKGQTAGNTIYF. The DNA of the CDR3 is TGTGCCAGCAGCAAGGGACAGACAGCCGGAAACACCATATATTTT.

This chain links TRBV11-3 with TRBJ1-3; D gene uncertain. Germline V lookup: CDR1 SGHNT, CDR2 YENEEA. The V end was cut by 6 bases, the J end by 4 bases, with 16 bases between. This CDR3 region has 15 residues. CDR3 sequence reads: CASSLSRLGGNTIYF. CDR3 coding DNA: TGTGCCAGCAGTCTATCCCGGCTGGGGGGAAACACCATATATTTT. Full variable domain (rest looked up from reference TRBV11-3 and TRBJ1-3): EAGVVQSPRYKIIEKKQPVAFWCNPISGHNTLYWYLQNLGQGPELLIRYENEEAVDDSQLPKDRFSAERLKGVDSTLKIQPAELGDSAVYLCASSLSRLGGNTIYFGEGSWLTVV.

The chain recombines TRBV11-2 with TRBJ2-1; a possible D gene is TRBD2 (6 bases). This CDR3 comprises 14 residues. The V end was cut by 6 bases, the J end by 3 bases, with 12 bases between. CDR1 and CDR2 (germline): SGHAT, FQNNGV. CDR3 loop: CASSPGRDYNEQFF. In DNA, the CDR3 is TGTGCCAGCAGTCCCGGGCGGGACTACAATGAGCAGTTCTTC.

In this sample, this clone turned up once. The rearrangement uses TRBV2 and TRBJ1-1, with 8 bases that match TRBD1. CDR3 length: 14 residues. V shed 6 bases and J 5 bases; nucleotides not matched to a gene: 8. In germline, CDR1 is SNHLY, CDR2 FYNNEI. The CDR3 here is CASRNGQGETEAFF. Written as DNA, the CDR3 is TGTGCCAGCAGAAATGGACAGGGAGAGACTGAAGCTTTCTTT.

The CDR3: CASSVLAASTDTQYF. The DNA of the CDR3 is TGTGCCAGCAGCGTGCTAGCGGCTAGCACAGATACGCAGTATTTT. The chain has TRBV5-5 and TRBJ2-3, with 7 bases matching TRBD2. The J segment lost 0 bases and the V segment lost 4 bases, leaving 5 bases of the junction unmatched. From germline, CDR1 is SGHKS and CDR2 YYEKEE (reference sequence). This CDR3 is built from 15 residues.

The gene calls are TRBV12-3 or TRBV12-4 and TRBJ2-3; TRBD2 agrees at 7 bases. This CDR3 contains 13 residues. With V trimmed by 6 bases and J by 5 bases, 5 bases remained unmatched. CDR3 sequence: CASRSPGGDTQYF. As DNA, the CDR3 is TGTGCCAGCAGGTCGCCGGGAGGAGATACGCAGTATTTT.

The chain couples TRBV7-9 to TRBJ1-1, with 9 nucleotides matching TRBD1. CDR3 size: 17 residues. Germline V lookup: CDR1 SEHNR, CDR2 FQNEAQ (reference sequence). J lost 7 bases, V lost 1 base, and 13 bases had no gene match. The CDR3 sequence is CASSLETGGASDGEAFF. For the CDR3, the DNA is TGTGCCAGCAGCTTAGAAACAGGGGGCGCCTCTGACGGTGAAGCTTTCTTT.

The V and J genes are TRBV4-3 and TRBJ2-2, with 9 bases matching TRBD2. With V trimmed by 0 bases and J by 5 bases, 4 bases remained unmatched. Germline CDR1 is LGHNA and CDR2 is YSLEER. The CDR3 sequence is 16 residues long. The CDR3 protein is CASSQDLGLATGELFF. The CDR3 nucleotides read TGCGCCAGCAGCCAAGATCTCGGACTAGCGACCGGGGAGCTGTTTTTT.

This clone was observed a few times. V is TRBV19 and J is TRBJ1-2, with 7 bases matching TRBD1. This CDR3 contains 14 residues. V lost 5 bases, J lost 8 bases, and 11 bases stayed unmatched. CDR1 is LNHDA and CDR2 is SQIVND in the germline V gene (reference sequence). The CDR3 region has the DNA TGTGCCAGTAGTTTGGGGACAGATCCTCGAGGCTACACCTTC. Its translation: CASSLGTDPRGYTF.

This CDR3 reads CASSQSRGTEAFF. The CDR3 DNA is TGTGCCAGCAGCCAGAGCCGGGGCACTGAAGCTTTCTTT. The rearrangement uses TRBV7-2 and TRBJ1-1, with no clear D. The V end was cut by 5 bases, the J end by 4 bases, with 11 bases between. The CDR3 has 13 residues. Per germline, CDR1 SGHTA and CDR2 FQGNSA.

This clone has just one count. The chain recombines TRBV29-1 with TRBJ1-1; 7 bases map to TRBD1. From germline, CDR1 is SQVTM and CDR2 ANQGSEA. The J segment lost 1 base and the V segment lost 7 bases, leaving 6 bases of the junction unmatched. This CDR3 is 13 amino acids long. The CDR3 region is CSARDSWNTEAFF. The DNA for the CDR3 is TGCAGCGCCAGGGACAGTTGGAACACTGAAGCTTTCTTT.

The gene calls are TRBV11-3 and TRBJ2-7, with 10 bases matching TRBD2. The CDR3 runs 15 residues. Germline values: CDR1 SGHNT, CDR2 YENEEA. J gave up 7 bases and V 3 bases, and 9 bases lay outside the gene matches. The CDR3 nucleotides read TGTGCCAGCAGCTTCAGCGGGAGGGCCGGGCGAGAGCAGTACTTC. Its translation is CASSFSGRAGREQYF. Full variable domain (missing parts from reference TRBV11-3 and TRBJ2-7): EAGVVQSPRYKIIEKKQPVAFWCNPISGHNTLYWYLQNLGQGPELLIRYENEEAVDDSQLPKDRFSAERLKGVDSTLKIQPAELGDSAVYLCASSFSGRAGREQYFGPGTRLTVT.

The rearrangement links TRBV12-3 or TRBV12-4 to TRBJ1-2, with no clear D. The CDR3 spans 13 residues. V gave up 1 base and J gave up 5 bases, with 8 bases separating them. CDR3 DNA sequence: TGTGCCAGCAGTTTAGGCAGGTCGTATGGCTACACCTTC. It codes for CASSLGRSYGYTF.

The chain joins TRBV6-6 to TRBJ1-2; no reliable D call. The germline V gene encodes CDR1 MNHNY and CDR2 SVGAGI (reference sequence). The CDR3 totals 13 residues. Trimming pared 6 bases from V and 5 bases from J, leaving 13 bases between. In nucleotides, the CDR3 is TGTGCCAGCAGCCATGACGAGCAGTATGGCTACACCTTC. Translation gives CASSHDEQYGYTF.

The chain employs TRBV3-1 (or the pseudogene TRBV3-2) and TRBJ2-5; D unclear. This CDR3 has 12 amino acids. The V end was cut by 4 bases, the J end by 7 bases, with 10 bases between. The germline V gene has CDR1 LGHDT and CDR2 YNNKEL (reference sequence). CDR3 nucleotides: TGTGCCAGCAGCCGCCTAAAAACGACCCAGTACTTC. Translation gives CASSRLKTTQYF.

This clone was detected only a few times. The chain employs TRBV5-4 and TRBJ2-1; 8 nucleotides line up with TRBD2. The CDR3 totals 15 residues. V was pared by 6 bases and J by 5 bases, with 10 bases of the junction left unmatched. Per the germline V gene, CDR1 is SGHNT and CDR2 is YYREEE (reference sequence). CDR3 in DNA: TGTGCCAGCATGCCAAAGGGACTAGGGAACAATGAGCAGTTCTTC. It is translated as CASMPKGLGNNEQFF.

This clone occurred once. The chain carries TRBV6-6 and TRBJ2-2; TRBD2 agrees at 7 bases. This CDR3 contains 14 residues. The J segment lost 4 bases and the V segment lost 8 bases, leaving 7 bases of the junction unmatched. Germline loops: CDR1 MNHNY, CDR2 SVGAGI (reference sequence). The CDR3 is CASQSGITTGELFF. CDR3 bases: TGTGCCAGCCAGAGCGGGATTACCACCGGGGAGCTGTTTTTT.

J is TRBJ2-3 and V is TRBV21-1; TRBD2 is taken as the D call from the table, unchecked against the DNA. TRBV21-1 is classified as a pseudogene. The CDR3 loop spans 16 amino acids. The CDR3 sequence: CASRERLAGSPDTQYF. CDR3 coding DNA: TGTGCCAGCAGGGAGAGACTAGCGGGGTCGCCAGATACGCAGTATTTT.

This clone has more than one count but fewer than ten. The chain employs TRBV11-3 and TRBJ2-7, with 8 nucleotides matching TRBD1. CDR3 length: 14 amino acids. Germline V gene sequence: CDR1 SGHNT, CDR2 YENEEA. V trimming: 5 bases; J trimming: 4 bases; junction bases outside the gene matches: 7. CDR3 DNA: TGTGCCAGCAGCCGTCGAGGACAGGGATACGAGCAGTACTTC. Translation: CASSRRGQGYEQYF.

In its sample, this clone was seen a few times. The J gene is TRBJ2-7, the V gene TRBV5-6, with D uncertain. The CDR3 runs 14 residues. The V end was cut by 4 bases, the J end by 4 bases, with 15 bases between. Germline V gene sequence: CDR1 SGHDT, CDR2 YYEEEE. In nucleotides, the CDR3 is TGTGCCAGCAGCCTTTATAACGCGGTTTACGAGCAGTACTTC. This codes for CASSLYNAVYEQYF. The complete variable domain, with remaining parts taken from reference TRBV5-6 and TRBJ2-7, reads DAGVTQSPTHLIKTRGQQVTLRCSPKSGHDTVSWYQQALGQGPQFIFQYYEEEERQRGNFPDRFSGHQFPNYSSELNVNALLLGDSALYLCASSLYNAVYEQYFGPGTRLTVT.

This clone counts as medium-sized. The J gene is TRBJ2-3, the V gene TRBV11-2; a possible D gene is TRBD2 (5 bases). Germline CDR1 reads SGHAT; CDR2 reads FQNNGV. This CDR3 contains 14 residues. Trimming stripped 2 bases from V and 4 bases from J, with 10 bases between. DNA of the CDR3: TGTGCCAGCAGCTTAAGTTATAGCGCAGATACGCAGTATTTT. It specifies CASSLSYSADTQYF. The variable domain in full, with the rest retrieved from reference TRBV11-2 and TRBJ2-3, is EAGVAQSPRYKIIEKRQSVAFWCNPISGHATLYWYQQILGQGPKLLIQFQNNGVVDDSQLPKDRFSAERLKGVDSTLKIQPAKLEDSAVYLCASSLSYSADTQYFGPGTRLTVL.

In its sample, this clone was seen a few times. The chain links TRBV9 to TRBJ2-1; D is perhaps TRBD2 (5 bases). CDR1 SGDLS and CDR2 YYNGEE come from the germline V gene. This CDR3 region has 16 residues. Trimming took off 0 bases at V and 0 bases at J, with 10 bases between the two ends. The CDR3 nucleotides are TGTGCCAGCAGCGTAGGGCTGAGGGCCTCCTACAATGAGCAGTTCTTC. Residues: CASSVGLRASYNEQFF.